This T cell receptor beta chain appears in the sequencing data of a study of cytomegalovirus exposure and HLA in healthy donors. Study overall: As an earlier analysis found, 150 million to 200 million T cells yielded approximately 100 million unique TCR beta sequences.

Findings of the study overall: In a later analysis, the majority of CMV-associated beta chains seemingly showed HLA restriction. The authors enumerated over 150 TCR beta chains as linked to cytomegalovirus.

V dropped 0 bases and J dropped 4 bases, with 10 bases sitting between them. CDR3 size: 15 residues. Germline CDR1 and CDR2: MNHNY and SVGAGI (reference sequence). Of note for this clone: Its cognate antigen is unknown.

13 Jbeta primers and 60 Vbeta primers were used for the PCR. In the study's own analysis: Unique TCR beta chains numbered roughly 80 million in a later analysis, with about 9.9 million shared. Sequenced by immunoSEQ multiplex PCR; TCRdb stores in-frame clones only, minus some. For V, J and clone size, that table is used; D and trimming come from the DNA. The table has about 83,000 clones, roughly four fifths seen once. The receptor comes from a woman aged 30 to 39 in good health and CMV-seronegative. V and J are TRBV6-6 and TRBJ2-1; D is possibly TRBD2 (5 bases). The sequenced sample was PBMCs. The CDR3 DNA reads as TGTGCCAGCAGTTACTCAGCGGACCTTTACAATGAGCAGTTCTTC. As protein: CASSYSADLYNEQFF.